One and the same sample provided the 25 T cell receptor beta chains below, sequenced in a study of blood T cell repertoires in COVID-19. Generated by immunoSEQ multiplex PCR, the TCRdb table keeps only in-frame clones and is missing some. Here the sample spans approximately 190,000 clones, roughly 84% being singletons. The sample was PBMCs or T cells enriched from blood (not recorded which). The receptors come from a woman between 25 and 40 years old who had been exposed to COVID-19.

This clone was seen just once. The chain couples TRBV6-5 to TRBJ2-1; 9 bases fit TRBD1. V dropped 6 bases and J dropped 3; count of bases not matched to a gene: 6. This CDR3 has 15 amino acids. The germline V gene encodes CDR1 MNHEY and CDR2 SVGAGI. The CDR3: CASSEDRGIYNEQFF. In DNA, the CDR3 is TGTGCCAGCAGCGAGGACAGGGGCATCTACAATGAGCAGTTCTTC.

The J gene is TRBJ1-1, the V gene TRBV4-1, with D maybe TRBD1 (6 bases). Germline V gene sequence: CDR1 MGHRA, CDR2 YSYEKL. This CDR3 is 12 amino acids long. Trimming took off 6 bases at V and 8 bases at J, with 13 bases between the two ends. The CDR3 here is CASSPEDREAFF. The CDR3 nucleotides are TGCGCCAGCAGTCCAGAAGACAGGGAAGCTTTCTTT.

The chain is built from TRBV7-8 and TRBJ2-7; 7 bases align to TRBD1. This CDR3 has 15 amino acids. J gave up 6 bases and V 3 bases, and 11 bases lay outside the gene matches. The germline CDR1 and CDR2 sequences are SGHVS and FQNEAQ. CDR3 DNA sequence: TGTGCCAGCAGCTTCCAACAGGGGAAGTCTATCGAGCAGTACTTC. It codes for CASSFQQGKSIEQYF.

This chain links TRBV6-5 with TRBJ1-3, with no clear D. V was cut by 7 bases and J by 4 bases, with 11 bases left in between. The germline V gene has CDR1 MNHEY and CDR2 SVGAGI. The length of the CDR3 is 13 residues. CDR3 nucleotide sequence: TGTGCCAGCACGGACCCGGGGGGAAACACCATATATTTT. It translates to CASTDPGGNTIYF.

This clone has only one observation. The chain has TRBV7-9 and TRBJ2-6; TRBD1 aligns across 11 bases. The germline V gene has CDR1 SEHNR and CDR2 FQNEAQ (reference sequence). After removal of 4 bases from V and 1 base from J, the junction contained 9 bases not matched to a gene. The CDR3 covers 19 residues. CDR3 residues: CASSSAPGQGASGANVLTF. Here the CDR3 DNA reads TGTGCCAGCAGCTCCGCCCCAGGACAGGGGGCGTCTGGGGCCAACGTCCTGACTTTC. Full variable domain (rest looked up from reference TRBV7-9 and TRBJ2-6): DTGVSQNPRHKITKRGQNVTFRCDPISEHNRLYWYRQTLGQGPEFLTYFQNEAQLEKSRLLSDRFSAERPKGSFSTLEIQRTEQGDSAMYLCASSSAPGQGASGANVLTFGAGSRLTVL.

The genes are TRBV5-4 and TRBJ2-3; the D gene is possibly TRBD1 (6 bases). The CDR3 has 13 residues. The germline V and J ends were trimmed by 7 bases and 4 bases, with 13 bases remaining between them. CDR1 and CDR2 (germline): SGHNT, YYREEE (reference sequence). In DNA form, the CDR3 reads TGTGCCAGCCTGGACAGAAATGCAGATACGCAGTATTTT. Protein product: CASLDRNADTQYF. Variable domain in full (rest from reference TRBV5-4 and TRBJ2-3): ETGVTQSPTHLIKTRGQQVTLRCSSQSGHNTVSWYQQALGQGPQFIFQYYREEENGRGNFPPRFSGLQFPNYSSELNVNALELDDSALYLCASLDRNADTQYFGPGTRLTVL.

Regarding this clone: Other DNA sequences from this sample encode an identical CDR3 as well. The chain joins TRBV5-1 to TRBJ2-7, with a possible D match to TRBD1 (5 bases). The V end was cut by 0 bases, the J end by 2 bases, with 9 bases between. Germline assignment: CDR1 SGHRS and CDR2 YFSETQ. The CDR3 length is 14 residues. The CDR3 sequence is CASSLEGVTYEQYF. The CDR3 bases are TGCGCCAGCAGCTTGGAAGGGGTCACCTACGAGCAGTACTTC.

This sequence joins TRBV5-6 and TRBJ1-2, with TRBD1 matching 7 bases. CDR3 length: 13 amino acids. Per germline, CDR1 SGHDT and CDR2 YYEEEE. J gave up 8 bases and V 4 bases, and 8 bases lay outside the gene matches. The CDR3 sequence is CASSLGQAGGYTF. The CDR3 nucleotides are TGTGCCAGCAGCCTCGGACAGGCGGGCGGCTACACCTTC.

The chain is built from TRBV5-1 and TRBJ1-5, with TRBD1 matching 8 bases. The CDR3 extends over 13 amino acids. V shed 4 bases and J 9 bases; nucleotides not matched to a gene: 6. Germline V gene sequence: CDR1 SGHRS, CDR2 YFSETQ. The CDR3 DNA follows: TGCGCCAGCAGCGGGGGGACAGGTGGGCCCCAGCATTTT. Protein: CASSGGTGGPQHF.

The chain has TRBV5-6 and TRBJ1-1; D remains ambiguous. V dropped 2 bases and J dropped 4 bases, with 9 bases sitting between them. This CDR3 has 13 residues. Germline assignment: CDR1 SGHDT and CDR2 YYEEEE. CDR3: CASSFMRITEAFF. CDR3 DNA: TGTGCCAGCAGCTTTATGCGTATCACTGAAGCTTTCTTT.

The gene calls are TRBV12-5 and TRBJ2-1; TRBD1 matches at 7 bases. There are 15 residues in the CDR3. Trimming removed 7 bases from V and 4 bases from J; junction bases left unmatched: 10. Germline values: CDR1 LGHNT, CDR2 FRNRAP. CDR3 loop: CASVYTGDSYNEQFF. Here the CDR3 DNA reads TGTGCTAGTGTTTATACAGGGGACAGTTACAATGAGCAGTTCTTC.

This clone was seen once. The V gene is TRBV10-2, the J gene TRBJ1-2, with D unresolved. The germline V gene encodes CDR1 WSHSY and CDR2 SAAADI. The germline V and J ends were trimmed by 2 bases and 5 bases, with 6 bases remaining between them. The CDR3 spans 12 residues. CDR3 region: CASSETVYGYTF. The CDR3 DNA reads as TGCGCCAGCAGTGAGACAGTATATGGCTACACCTTC.

The V and J genes are TRBV14 and TRBJ2-7; D is ambiguous. Germline V lookup: CDR1 SGHDN, CDR2 FVKESK. V dropped 3 bases and J dropped 3 bases, with 12 bases sitting between them. The CDR3 totals 14 residues. The CDR3, as DNA: TGTGCCAGCAGCCAGGTTCAACTCTTCTACGAGCAGTACTTC. It is translated as CASSQVQLFYEQYF. Based on the CDR3 plus reference TRBV14 and TRBJ2-7, the full variable domain is EAGVTQFPSHSVIEKGQTVTLRCDPISGHDNLYWYRRVMGKEIKFLLHFVKESKQDESGMPNNRFLAERTGGTYSTLKVQPAELEDSGVYFCASSQVQLFYEQYFGPGTRLTVT.

The chain combines TRBV6-6 with TRBJ2-5; 16 nucleotides align to TRBD2. The CDR3 length is 17 residues. The germline CDR1 and CDR2 sequences are MNHNY and SVGAGI (reference sequence). V shed 5 bases and J 5 bases; nucleotides not matched to a gene: 8. CDR3 nucleotides: TGTGCCAGCAGTCGCGGGACTAGCGGGGGGGCGGCGGAGACCCAGTACTTC. As protein: CASSRGTSGGAAETQYF.

The chain uses TRBV14 and TRBJ2-1; D is ambiguous. Trimming removed 2 bases from V and 0 bases from J, with 8 bases in between. From germline, CDR1 is SGHDN and CDR2 FVKESK. CDR3 size: 15 residues. CDR3 sequence: CASSQRGDSYNEQFF. CDR3 nucleotides: TGTGCCAGCAGCCAACGCGGCGACTCCTACAATGAGCAGTTCTTC.

The V call is TRBV19, the J call TRBJ1-1; tentatively, D is TRBD1 (5 bases). The germline gives CDR1 LNHDA, CDR2 SQIVND (reference sequence). V was pared by 6 bases and J by 5 bases, with 13 bases between. The CDR3 extends over 13 amino acids. DNA for the CDR3: TGTGCCAGTAGCCCCCCAGGGAGGACTGAAGCTTTCTTT. Its protein is CASSPPGRTEAFF.

This rearrangement joins TRBV2 to TRBJ2-1, with 10 bases lining up with TRBD1. Germline CDR1 and CDR2: SNHLY and FYNNEI. The CDR3 has 15 residues. Germline trimming cut 5 bases from V and 7 bases from J; bases unmatched to any gene: 8. The CDR3 DNA sequence: TGTGCCAGCAGTAGGGACAGGGGCACTGAAAATGAGCAGTTCTTC. Protein product: CASSRDRGTENEQFF.

The J gene is TRBJ1-2, the V gene TRBV19; no definite D call. The V end was cut by 3 bases, the J end by 8 bases, with 10 bases between. CDR1 LNHDA and CDR2 SQIVND come from the germline V gene (reference sequence). The CDR3 is 12 amino acids. The CDR3 nucleotides are TGTGCCAGTAGTATCGAGGTAGGAGGCTACACCTTC. Its protein product is CASSIEVGGYTF.

The chain joins TRBV7-2 to TRBJ1-6; D not resolved. The germline gives CDR1 SGHTA, CDR2 FQGNSA. The CDR3 spans 14 residues. Trimming took off 2 bases at V and 6 bases at J, with 8 bases between the two ends. The CDR3 bases are TGTGCCAGCAGCTTAAAACAAACTAATTCACCCCTCCACTTT. It codes for CASSLKQTNSPLHF.

This sequence joins TRBV3-1 (or the pseudogene TRBV3-2) and TRBJ1-1; maybe TRBD1 (5 bases). The germline V and J ends were trimmed by 2 bases and 6 bases, with 22 bases remaining between them. This CDR3 has 17 residues. The germline gives CDR1 LGHDT, CDR2 YNNKEL (reference sequence). CDR3 amino acids: CASSQSTGRAQGAEAFF. CDR3 in DNA: TGTGCCAGCAGCCAATCCACTGGCCGGGCCCAAGGGGCTGAAGCTTTCTTT.

This rearrangement joins TRBV3-1 (or the pseudogene TRBV3-2) to TRBJ2-5; 8 bases are shared with TRBD1. Germline values: CDR1 LGHDT, CDR2 YNNKEL (reference sequence). This CDR3 has 15 amino acids. Trimming removed 4 bases from V and 5 bases from J; junction bases left unmatched: 9. The chain's CDR3 is CASSLDSGGLETQYF. The CDR3 DNA follows: TGTGCCAGCAGCCTAGACTCAGGGGGCCTGGAGACCCAGTACTTC.

This chain uses TRBV9 with TRBJ2-1, with TRBD1 matching 12 bases. Germline V gives CDR1 SGDLS, CDR2 YYNGEE. V gave up 4 bases and J gave up 10 bases; unmatched junction bases: 12. CDR3 length: 16 residues. The CDR3 spells CASSLPRDRGRREQFF. The CDR3 nucleotides read TGTGCCAGCAGCCTTCCCCGGGACAGGGGGCGGCGGGAGCAGTTCTTC.

The J gene is TRBJ2-7, the V gene TRBV5-1; TRBD1 agrees at 7 bases. The CDR3 is 14 amino acids. CDR1 and CDR2 from the germline V gene are SGHRS and YFSETQ. Unmatched junction bases numbered 8, after V lost 4 bases and J lost 4 bases. In DNA form, the CDR3 reads TGCGCCAGCAGCGACCAGGGGGTCGGTTACGAGCAGTACTTC. This codes for CASSDQGVGYEQYF.

The V gene is TRBV19, the J gene TRBJ1-6, with D tentatively TRBD1 (6 bases). CDR3 length: 13 amino acids. CDR1 and CDR2 from the germline V gene are LNHDA and SQIVND (reference sequence). V dropped 5 bases and J dropped 8 bases, with 10 bases sitting between them. The CDR3, as DNA: TGTGCCAGTAGTCACAGGGTTTATTCACCCCTCCACTTT. Translated: CASSHRVYSPLHF. Filled out from reference TRBV19 and TRBJ1-6, the complete variable domain reads DGGITQSPKYLFRKEGQNVTLSCEQNLNHDAMYWYRQDPGQGLRLIYYSQIVNDFQKGDIAEGYSVSREKKESFPLTVTSAQKNPTAFYLCASSHRVYSPLHFGNGTRLTVT.

The chain is built from TRBV7-5 and TRBJ2-3; TRBD1 is the table's D call, not checked against the DNA. TRBV7-5 is given as a pseudogene. The CDR3 has 17 residues. The CDR3 region is CARTPNLQDQSTDTQYF. CDR3 DNA sequence: TGTGCCAGAACCCCGAATTTACAGGACCAAAGCACAGATACGCAGTATTTT.